The TCR beta chain described here comes from a study of Siglec-9 on CD8 T cells in melanoma. The CDR3 covers 17 residues. The V gene's germline CDR1 is MNHEY and CDR2 SMNVEV (reference sequence). Trimming took off 1 base at V and 3 bases at J, with 15 bases between the two ends. General study findings and limits: In melanoma tumors, a Siglec-9-marked effector memory CD8+ subset reportedly appeared to accumulate.

Points on this clone: Its antigen remains unknown.

TCRdb's copy holds only in-frame clones and misses some; the assay was immunoSEQ multiplex PCR. The sample includes more than 25,000 clones, about 80% seen only once; the top ten take roughly 6%. The gene calls are TRBV27 and TRBJ2-2; D unresolved. The specimen sequenced was Siglec-9- CD8+ T cells sorted from blood. The sequence was collected from a human donor in good health. The DNA for the CDR3 is TGTGCCAGCAGTTTATTCGTTAGTGCGTCGGACACCGGGGAGCTGTTTTTT. Its translation is CASSLFVSASDTGELFF.